One TCR beta chain is described in this entry. TCR sequencing covered a few patients who responded to pembrolizumab. Per germline, CDR1 MNHEY and CDR2 SVGAGI. V was shortened by 0 bases and J by 6 bases, with 14 bases between the two germline ends. The CDR3 loop spans 15 amino acids. These data come from a study of PD-1 blockade in mismatch repair-deficient tumors. Sequencing was performed with immunoSEQ multiplex PCR; in TCRdb, only in-frame clones are kept and a portion is missing. The sample has under 95,000 clones, approximately 81% seen once. The sample was peripheral blood, taken 12 weeks after starting pembrolizumab. V gene TRBV6-5 combines with J gene TRBJ1-1, with D possibly being TRBD1 (5 bases). This receptor was obtained from an adult with mismatch repair-deficient cancer. The CDR3 coding sequence is TGTGCCAGCAGTTACTCTGCCGGGGACCGCGCTGAAGCTTTCTTT. It codes for CASSYSAGDRAEAFF.